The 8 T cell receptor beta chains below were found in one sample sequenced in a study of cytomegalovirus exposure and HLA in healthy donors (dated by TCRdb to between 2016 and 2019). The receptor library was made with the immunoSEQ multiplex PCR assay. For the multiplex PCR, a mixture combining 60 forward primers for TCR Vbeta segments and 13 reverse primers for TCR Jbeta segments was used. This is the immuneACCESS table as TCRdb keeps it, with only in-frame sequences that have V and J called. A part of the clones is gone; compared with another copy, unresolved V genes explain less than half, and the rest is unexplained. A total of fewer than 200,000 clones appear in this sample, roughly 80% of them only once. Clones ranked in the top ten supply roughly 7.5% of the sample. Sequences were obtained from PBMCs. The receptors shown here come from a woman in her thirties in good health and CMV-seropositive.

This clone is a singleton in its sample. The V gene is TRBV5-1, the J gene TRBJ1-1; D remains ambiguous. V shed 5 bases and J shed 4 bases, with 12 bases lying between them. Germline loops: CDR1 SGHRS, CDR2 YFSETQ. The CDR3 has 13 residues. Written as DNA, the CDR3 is TGCGCCAGCAGGAGGGTGGAGTCCACTGAAGCTTTCTTT. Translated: CASRRVESTEAFF.

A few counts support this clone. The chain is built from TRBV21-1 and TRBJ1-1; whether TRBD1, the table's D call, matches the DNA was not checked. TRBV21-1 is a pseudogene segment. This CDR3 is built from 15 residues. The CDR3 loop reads CASSKRGTENTEAFF. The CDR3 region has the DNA TGTGCCAGCAGCAAAAGGGGAACCGAGAACACTGAAGCTTTCTTT.

The chain's CDR3 is CASSVRLETSGYTDTQYF. Here the CDR3 DNA reads TGTGCCAGCAGCGTCCGACTCGAGACTAGCGGATACACAGATACGCAGTATTTT. The chain uses TRBV9 and TRBJ2-3; TRBD2 matches 9 bases. The length of the CDR3 is 18 residues. The germline gives CDR1 SGDLS, CDR2 YYNGEE. The V and J ends lost 2 bases and 2 bases, in that order; junction bases with no gene match: 12. The whole variable domain, remainder taken from reference TRBV9 and TRBJ2-3, is DSGVTQTPKHLITATGQRVTLRCSPRSGDLSVYWYQQSLDQGLQFLIQYYNGEERAKGNILERFSAQQFPDLHSELNLSSLELGDSALYFCASSVRLETSGYTDTQYFGPGTRLTVL.

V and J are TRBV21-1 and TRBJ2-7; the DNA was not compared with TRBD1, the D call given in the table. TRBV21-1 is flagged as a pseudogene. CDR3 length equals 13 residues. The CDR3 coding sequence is TGTGCCAGCAGCAACAGGGATGTCTACGAGCAGTACTTC. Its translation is CASSNRDVYEQYF.

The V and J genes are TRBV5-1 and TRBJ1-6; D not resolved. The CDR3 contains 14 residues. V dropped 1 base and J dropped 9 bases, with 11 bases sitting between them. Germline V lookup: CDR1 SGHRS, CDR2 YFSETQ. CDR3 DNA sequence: TGCGCCAGCAGCTTGTCGGCGGGCCCTTCACCCCTCCACTTT. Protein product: CASSLSAGPSPLHF.

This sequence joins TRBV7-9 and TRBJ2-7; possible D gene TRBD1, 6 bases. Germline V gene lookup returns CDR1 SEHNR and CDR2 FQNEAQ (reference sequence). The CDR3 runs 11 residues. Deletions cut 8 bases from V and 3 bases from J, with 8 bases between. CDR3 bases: TGTGCCAGCGGACAGATCTACGAGCAGTACTTC. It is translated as CASGQIYEQYF.

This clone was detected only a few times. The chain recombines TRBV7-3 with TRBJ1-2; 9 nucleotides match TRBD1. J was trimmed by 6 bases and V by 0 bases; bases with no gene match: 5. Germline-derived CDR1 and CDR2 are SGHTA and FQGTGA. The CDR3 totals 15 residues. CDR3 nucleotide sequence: TGTGCCAGCAGCTTAACGGGGACAGGGTGGGATGGCTACACCTTC. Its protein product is CASSLTGTGWDGYTF.

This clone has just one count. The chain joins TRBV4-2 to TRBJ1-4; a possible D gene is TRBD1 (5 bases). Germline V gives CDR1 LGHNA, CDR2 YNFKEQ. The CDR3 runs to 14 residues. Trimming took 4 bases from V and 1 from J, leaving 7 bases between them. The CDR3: CASSPQGTNEKLFF. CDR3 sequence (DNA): TGTGCCAGCAGCCCGCAGGGAACTAATGAAAAACTGTTTTTT.